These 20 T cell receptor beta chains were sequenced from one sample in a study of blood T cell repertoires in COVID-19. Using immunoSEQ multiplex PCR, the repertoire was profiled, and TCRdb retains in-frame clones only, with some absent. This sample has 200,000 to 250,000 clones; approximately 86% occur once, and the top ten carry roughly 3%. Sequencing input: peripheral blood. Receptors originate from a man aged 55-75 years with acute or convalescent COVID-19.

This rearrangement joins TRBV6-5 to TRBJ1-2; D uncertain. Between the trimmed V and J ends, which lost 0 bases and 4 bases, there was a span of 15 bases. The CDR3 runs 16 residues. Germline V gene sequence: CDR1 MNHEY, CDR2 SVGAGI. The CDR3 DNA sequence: TGTGCCAGCAGTTACTCATTGAGCCTCGGTGGCTATGGCTACACCTTC. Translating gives CASSYSLSLGGYGYTF.

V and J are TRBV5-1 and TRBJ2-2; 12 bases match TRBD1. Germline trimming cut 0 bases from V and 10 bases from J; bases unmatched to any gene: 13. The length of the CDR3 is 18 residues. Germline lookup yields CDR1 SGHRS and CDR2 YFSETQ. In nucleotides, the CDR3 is TGCGCCAGCAGCTTGGCCTCTTTTGGGACAGGGGGCGGAGAGGAGCTGTTTTTT. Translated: CASSLASFGTGGGEELFF.

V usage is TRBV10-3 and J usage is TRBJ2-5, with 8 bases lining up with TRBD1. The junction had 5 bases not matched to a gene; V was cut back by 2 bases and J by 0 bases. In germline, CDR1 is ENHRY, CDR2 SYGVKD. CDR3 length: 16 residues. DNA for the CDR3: TGTGCCATCAGTGAGGGGGGACAGGCCAACCAAGAGACCCAGTACTTC. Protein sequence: CAISEGGQANQETQYF.

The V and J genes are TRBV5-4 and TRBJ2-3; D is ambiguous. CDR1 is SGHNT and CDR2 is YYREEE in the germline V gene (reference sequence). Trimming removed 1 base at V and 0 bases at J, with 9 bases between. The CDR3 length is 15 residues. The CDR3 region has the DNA TGTGCCAGCAGCTTGAGCTCATATAGCACAGATACGCAGTATTTT. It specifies CASSLSSYSTDTQYF.

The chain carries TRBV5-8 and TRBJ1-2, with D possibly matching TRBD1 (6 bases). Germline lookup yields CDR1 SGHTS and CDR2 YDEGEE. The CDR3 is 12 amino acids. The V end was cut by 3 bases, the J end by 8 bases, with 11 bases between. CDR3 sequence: CASSYRVEGYTF. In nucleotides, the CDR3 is TGTGCCAGCAGCTACAGGGTTGAGGGCTACACCTTC.

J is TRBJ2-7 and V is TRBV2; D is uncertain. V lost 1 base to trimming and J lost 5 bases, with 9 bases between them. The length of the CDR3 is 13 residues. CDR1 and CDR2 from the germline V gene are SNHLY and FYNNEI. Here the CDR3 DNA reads TGTGCCAGCAGTGAAGGTAGAGCAAACGAGCAGTACTTC. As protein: CASSEGRANEQYF.

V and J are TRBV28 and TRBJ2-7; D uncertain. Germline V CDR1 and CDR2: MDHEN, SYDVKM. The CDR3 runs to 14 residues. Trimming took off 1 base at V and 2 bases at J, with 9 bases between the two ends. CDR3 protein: CASSLFAETYEQYF. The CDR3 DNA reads TGTGCCAGCAGTTTATTCGCGGAAACCTACGAGCAGTACTTC.

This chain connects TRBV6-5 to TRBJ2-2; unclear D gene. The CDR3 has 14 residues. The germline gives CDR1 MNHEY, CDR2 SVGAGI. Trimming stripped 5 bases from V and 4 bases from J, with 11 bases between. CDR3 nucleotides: TGTGCCAGCAGTATAGAAATCGGCACCGGGGAGCTGTTTTTT. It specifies CASSIEIGTGELFF.

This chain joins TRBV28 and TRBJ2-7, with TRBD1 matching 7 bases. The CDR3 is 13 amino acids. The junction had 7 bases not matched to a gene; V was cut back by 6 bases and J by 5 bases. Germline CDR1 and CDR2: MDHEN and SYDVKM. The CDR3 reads CASSPTGIHEQYF. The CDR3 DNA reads TGTGCCAGCAGCCCGACAGGGATTCACGAGCAGTACTTC. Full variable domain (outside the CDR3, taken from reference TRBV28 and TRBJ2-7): DVKVTQSSRYLVKRTGEKVFLECVQDMDHENMFWYRQDPGLGLRLIYFSYDVKMKEKGDIPEGYSVSREKKERFSLILESASTNQTSMYLCASSPTGIHEQYFGPGTRLTVT.

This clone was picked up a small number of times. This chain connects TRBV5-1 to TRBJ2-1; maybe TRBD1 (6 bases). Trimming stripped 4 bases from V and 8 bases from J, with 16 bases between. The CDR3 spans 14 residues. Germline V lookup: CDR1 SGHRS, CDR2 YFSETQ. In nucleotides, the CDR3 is TGCGCCAGCAGCCTGAAGCTAAAGGGGGATGAGCAGTTCTTC. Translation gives CASSLKLKGDEQFF.

The CDR3, as DNA: TGTGCCAGCAGGCCCGGGGGGACCGGGGAGCTGTTTTTT. It is translated as CASRPGGTGELFF. This chain connects TRBV7-2 to TRBJ2-2, with 7 bases that match TRBD2. The CDR3 length is 13 residues. Germline V gene data show CDR1 as SGHTA and CDR2 as FQGNSA. V lost 6 bases to trimming and J lost 5 bases; unmatched junction nucleotides: 3. Looking up the rest from reference TRBV7-2 and TRBJ2-2 gives the full variable domain: GAGVSQSPSNKVTEKGKDVELRCDPISGHTALYWYRQSLGQGLEFLIYFQGNSAPDKSGLPSDRFSAERTGGSVSTLTIQRTQQEDSAVYLCASRPGGTGELFFGEGSRLTVL.

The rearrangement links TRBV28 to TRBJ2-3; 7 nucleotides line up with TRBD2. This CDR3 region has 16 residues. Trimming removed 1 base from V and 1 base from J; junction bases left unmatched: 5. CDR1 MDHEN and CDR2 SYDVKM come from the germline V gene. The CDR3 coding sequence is TGTGCCAGCAGTTTATCGGGGAGCGGGGGCACAGATACGCAGTATTTT. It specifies CASSLSGSGGTDTQYF.

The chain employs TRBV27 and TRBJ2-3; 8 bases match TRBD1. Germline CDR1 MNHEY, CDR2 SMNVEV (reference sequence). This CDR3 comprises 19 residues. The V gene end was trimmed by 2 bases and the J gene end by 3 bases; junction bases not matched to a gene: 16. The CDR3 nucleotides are TGTGCCAGCAGTTTAGACCCAACCCAGGGGGCGACGGGAACAGATACGCAGTATTTT. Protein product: CASSLDPTQGATGTDTQYF.

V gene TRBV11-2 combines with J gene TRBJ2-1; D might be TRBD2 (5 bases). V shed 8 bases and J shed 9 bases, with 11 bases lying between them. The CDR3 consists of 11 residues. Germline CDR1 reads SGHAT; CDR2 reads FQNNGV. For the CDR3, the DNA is TGTGCCAGCGGACTCGCAATTGAGCAGTTCTTC. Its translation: CASGLAIEQFF.

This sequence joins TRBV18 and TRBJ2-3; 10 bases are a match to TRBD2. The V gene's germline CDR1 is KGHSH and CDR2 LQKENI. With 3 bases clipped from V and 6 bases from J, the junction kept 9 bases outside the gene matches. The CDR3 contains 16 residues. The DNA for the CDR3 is TGTGCCAGCTCACCCACTAGCGGGGCCCCCGGGGATACGCAGTATTTT. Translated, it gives CASSPTSGAPGDTQYF.

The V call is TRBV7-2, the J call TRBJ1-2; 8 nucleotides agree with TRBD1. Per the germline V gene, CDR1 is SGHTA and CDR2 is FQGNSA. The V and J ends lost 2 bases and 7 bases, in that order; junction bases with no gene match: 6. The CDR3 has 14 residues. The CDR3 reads CASSLKTGGTGYTF. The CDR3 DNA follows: TGTGCCAGCAGCTTAAAAACAGGGGGAACTGGCTACACCTTC.

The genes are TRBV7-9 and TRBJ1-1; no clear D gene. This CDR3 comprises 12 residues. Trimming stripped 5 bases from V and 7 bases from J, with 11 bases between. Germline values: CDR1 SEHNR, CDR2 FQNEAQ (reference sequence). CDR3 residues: CASSGQRDEAFF. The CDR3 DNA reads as TGTGCCAGCAGCGGCCAGAGGGATGAAGCTTTCTTT.

The CDR3: CASMRGDRGSNQPQHF. The DNA of the CDR3 is TGTGCCAGCATGAGAGGGGACAGAGGAAGCAATCAGCCCCAGCATTTT. The gene calls are TRBV2 and TRBJ1-5, with 7 bases matching TRBD1. This CDR3 is built from 16 residues. Per the germline V gene, CDR1 is SNHLY and CDR2 is FYNNEI. The J segment lost 1 base and the V segment lost 7 bases, leaving 10 bases of the junction unmatched.

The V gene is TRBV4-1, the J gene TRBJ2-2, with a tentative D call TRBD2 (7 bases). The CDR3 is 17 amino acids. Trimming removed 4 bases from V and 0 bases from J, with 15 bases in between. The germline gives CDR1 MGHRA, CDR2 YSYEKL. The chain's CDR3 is CASSPQGGAANTGELFF. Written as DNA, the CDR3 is TGCGCCAGCAGCCCTCAAGGGGGGGCCGCGAACACCGGGGAGCTGTTTTTT.

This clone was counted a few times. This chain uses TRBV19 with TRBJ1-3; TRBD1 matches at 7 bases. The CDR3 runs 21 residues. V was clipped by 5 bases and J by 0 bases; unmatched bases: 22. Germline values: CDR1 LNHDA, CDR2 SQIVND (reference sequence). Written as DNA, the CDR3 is TGTGCCAGTAGTGTCCTTTCCCCCGGGAGGGGGCATGTTGTCTCTGGAAACACCATATATTTT. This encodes CASSVLSPGRGHVVSGNTIYF.